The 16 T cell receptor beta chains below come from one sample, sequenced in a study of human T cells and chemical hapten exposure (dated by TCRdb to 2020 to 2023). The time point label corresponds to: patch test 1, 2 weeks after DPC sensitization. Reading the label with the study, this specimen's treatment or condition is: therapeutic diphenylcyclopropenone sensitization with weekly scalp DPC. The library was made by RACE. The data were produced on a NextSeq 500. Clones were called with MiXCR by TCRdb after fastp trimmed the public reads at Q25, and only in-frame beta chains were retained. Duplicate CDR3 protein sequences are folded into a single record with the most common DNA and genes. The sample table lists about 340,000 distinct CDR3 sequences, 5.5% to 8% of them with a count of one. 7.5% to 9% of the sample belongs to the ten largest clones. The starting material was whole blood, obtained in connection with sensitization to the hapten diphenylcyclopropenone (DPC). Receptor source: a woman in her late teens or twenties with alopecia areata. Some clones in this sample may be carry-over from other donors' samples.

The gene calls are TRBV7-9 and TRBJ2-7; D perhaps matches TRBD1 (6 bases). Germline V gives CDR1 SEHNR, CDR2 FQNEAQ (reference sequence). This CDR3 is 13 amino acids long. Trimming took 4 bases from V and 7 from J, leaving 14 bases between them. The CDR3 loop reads CASSYKDSGEQYF. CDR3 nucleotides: TGTGCCAGCAGCTATAAGGACAGTGGGGAGCAGTACTTC.

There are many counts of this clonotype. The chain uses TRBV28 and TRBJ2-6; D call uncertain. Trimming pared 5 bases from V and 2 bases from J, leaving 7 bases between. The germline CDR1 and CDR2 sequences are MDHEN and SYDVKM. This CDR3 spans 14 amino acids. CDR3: CASSGTTGANVLTF. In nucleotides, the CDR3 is TGTGCCAGCAGTGGAACGACTGGGGCCAACGTCCTGACTTTC.

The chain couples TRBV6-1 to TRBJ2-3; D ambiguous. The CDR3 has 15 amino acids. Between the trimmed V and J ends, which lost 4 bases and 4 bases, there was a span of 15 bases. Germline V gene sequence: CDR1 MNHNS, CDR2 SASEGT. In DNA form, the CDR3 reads TGTGCCAGCAGTGCGACGGGTCTAAGGGCAGATACGCAGTATTTT. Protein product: CASSATGLRADTQYF.

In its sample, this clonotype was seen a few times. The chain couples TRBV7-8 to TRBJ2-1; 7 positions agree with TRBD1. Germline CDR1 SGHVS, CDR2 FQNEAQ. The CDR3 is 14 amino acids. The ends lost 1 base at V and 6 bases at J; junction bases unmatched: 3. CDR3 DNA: TGTGCCAGCAGCTTAGTCTGGGACAGCAATGAGCAGTTCTTC. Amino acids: CASSLVWDSNEQFF.

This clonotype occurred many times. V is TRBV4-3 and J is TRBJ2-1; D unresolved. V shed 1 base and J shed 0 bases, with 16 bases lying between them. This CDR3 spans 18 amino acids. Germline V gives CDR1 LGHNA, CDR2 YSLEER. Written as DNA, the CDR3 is TGCGCCAGCAGCCAAGTTGGGTACGGCGTCAGCTCCTACAATGAGCAGTTCTTC. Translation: CASSQVGYGVSSYNEQFF.

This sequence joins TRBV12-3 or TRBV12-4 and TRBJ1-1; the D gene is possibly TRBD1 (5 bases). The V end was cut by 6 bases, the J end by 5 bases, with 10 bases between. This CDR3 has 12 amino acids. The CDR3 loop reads CASRGGTTEAFF. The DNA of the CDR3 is TGTGCCAGCAGGGGGGGGACGACTGAAGCTTTCTTT.

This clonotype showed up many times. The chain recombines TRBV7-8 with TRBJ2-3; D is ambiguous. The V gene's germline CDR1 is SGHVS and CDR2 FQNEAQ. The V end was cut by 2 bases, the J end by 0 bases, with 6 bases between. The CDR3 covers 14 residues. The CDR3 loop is CASSLRTSTDTQYF. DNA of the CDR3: TGTGCCAGCAGCTTACGTACTAGCACAGATACGCAGTATTTT.

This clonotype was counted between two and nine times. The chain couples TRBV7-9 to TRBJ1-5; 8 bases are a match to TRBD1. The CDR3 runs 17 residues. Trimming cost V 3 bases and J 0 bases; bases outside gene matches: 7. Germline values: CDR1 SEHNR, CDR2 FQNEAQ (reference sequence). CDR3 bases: TGTGCCAGCAGCTTCGGAACGACAGGGGATAGCAATCAGCCCCAGCATTTT. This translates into CASSFGTTGDSNQPQHF.

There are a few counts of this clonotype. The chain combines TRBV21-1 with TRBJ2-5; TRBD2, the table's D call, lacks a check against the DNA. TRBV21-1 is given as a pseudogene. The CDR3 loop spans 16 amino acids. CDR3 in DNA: TGTGCCAGCAGCATCCGAAGCGGGGACCATAAAGAGACCCAGTACTTC. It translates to CASSIRSGDHKETQYF.

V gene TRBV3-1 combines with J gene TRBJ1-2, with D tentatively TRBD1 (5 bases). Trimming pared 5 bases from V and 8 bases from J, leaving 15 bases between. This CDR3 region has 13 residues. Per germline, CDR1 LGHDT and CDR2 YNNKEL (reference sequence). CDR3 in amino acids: CASSEGRLIGYTF. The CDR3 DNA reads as TGTGCCAGCAGCGAGGGACGGCTGATAGGCTACACCTTC.

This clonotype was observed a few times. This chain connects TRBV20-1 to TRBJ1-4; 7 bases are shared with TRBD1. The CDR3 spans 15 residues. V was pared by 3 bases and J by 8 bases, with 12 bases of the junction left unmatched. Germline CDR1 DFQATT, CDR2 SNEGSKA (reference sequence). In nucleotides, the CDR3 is TGCAGTGCTAGTTCGGGTTTACAGGGGAGGGAAAAACTGTTTTTT. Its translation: CSASSGLQGREKLFF.

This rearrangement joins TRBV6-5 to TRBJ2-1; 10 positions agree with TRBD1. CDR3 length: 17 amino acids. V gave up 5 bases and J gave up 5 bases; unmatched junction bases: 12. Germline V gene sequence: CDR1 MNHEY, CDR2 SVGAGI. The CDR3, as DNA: TGTGCCAGCAGTGAGAGGACAGGGGGTCCGACAAACAATGAGCAGTTCTTC. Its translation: CASSERTGGPTNNEQFF.

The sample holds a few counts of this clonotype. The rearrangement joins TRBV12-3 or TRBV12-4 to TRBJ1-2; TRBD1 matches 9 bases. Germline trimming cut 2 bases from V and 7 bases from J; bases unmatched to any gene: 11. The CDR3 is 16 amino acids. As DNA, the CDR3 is TGTGCCAGCAGTTTATTGGACAGGGGCCTGGGGGGTGGCTACACCTTC. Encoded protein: CASSLLDRGLGGGYTF.

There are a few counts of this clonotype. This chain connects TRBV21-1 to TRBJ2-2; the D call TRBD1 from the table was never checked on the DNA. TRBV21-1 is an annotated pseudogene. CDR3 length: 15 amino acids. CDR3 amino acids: CASSNRGHSPEELFF. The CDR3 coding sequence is TGTGCCAGCAGCAATCGGGGACACTCCCCCGAGGAGCTGTTTTTT.

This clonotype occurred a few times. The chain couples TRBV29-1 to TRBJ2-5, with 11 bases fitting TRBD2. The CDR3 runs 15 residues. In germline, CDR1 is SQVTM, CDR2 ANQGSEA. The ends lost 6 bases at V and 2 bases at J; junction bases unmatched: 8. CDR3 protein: CSVTRLAGSQETQYF. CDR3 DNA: TGCAGCGTGACCCGACTAGCGGGGTCACAAGAGACCCAGTACTTC. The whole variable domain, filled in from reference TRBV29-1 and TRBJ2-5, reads SAVISQKPSRDICQRGTSLTIQCQVDSQVTMMFWYRQQPGQSLTLIATANQGSEATYESGFVIDKFPISRPNLTFSTLTVSNMSPEDSSIYLCSVTRLAGSQETQYFGPGTRLLVL.

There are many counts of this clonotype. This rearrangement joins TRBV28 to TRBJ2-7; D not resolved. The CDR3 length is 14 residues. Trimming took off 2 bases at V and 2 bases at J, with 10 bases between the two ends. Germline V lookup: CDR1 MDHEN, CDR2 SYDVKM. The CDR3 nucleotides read TGTGCCAGCAGTTTACTGGGCAGTACCTACGAGCAGTACTTC. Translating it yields CASSLLGSTYEQYF.